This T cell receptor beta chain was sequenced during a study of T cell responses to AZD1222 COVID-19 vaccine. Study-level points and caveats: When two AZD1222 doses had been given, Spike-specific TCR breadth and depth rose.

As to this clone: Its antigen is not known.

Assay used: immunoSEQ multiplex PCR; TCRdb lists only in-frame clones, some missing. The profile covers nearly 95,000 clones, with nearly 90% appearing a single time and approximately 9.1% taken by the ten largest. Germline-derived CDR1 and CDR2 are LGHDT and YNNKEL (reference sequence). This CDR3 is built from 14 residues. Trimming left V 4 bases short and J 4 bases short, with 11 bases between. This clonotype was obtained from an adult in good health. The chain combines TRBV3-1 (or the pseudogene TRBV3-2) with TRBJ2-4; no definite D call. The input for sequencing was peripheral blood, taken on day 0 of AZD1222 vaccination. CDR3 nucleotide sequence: TGTGCCAGCAGCCCCACCTTGGGGAAAAACATTCAGTACTTC. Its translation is CASSPTLGKNIQYF.